This TCR beta chain stems from a study of blood T cell repertoires in COVID-19. Overall study context: The United States, Italy and Spain supplied acute and convalescent COVID-19 samples. PBMCs, B-cell-depleted T cells, or T cells provided the cDNA or gDNA that made up the material.

Trimming shortened V by 1 base and J by 5 bases, and 11 bases separated the two germline ends. The CDR3 totals 14 residues. Germline assignment: CDR1 SNHLY and CDR2 FYNNEI. Original processing methods: Counts of nucleated cells, estimated from reference gene primer amplification, were obtained. TCRdb keeps only in-frame clones here, not all; method: immunoSEQ multiplex PCR. Clone size and the V and J calls come from that table; the DNA yielded D and trimming. This repertoire shows 84,000 or so clones, 75% to 85% found once; its top ten account for 15% to 20%. The V call is TRBV2, the J call TRBJ2-5; a possible D gene is TRBD1 (6 bases). Sequencing input: peripheral blood. This clonotype was obtained from a woman of 80 years or more with acute or convalescent COVID-19. This chain's CDR3 is CASSEGQGWETQYF. CDR3 bases: TGTGCCAGCAGTGAAGGCCAGGGGTGGGAGACCCAGTACTTC.